Shown below are 31 T cell receptor beta chains from a single sample sequenced in a study of blood T cells in healthy people across ages. Using a J-beta primer mix together with a sample-barcoded 5' primer, a second PCR was run for roughly 6 to 11 cycles. MiXCR was run by TCRdb on the 5' RACE reads, yielding one entry per CDR3 protein. In the table there are 1.2 million to 1.5 million distinct CDR3 sequences, around 55% of which are singletons. Specimen: blood. Receptor source: a man younger than 30 in good health.

This clonotype was recorded only once. The CDR3 region is CASSAGGEYSYEQYF. In DNA, the CDR3 is TGTGCCAGCAGCGCGGGAGGTGAATACTCCTACGAGCAGTACTTC. The V gene is TRBV7-9, the J gene TRBJ2-7; 8 nucleotides match TRBD2. The CDR3 totals 15 residues. The germline V gene encodes CDR1 SEHNR and CDR2 FQNEAQ (reference sequence). V was pared by 5 bases and J by 0 bases, with 6 bases of the junction left unmatched.

This chain links TRBV15 with TRBJ2-3; 9 nucleotides line up with TRBD2. The V and J ends lost 0 bases and 7 bases, in that order; junction bases with no gene match: 17. Germline V gene data show CDR1 as LNHNV and CDR2 as YYDKDF (reference sequence). The CDR3 has 19 residues. CDR3 bases: TGTGCCACCAGCAGAGAAGGGGGGGGTAGCGGGAGTGTGGTAAATACGCAGTATTTT. This codes for CATSREGGGSGSVVNTQYF.

The CDR3 region has the DNA TGCAGTGCTAAGGACAGGCCACAGTTCTACGAGCAGTACTTC. This gives the protein CSAKDRPQFYEQYF. This chain connects TRBV20-1 to TRBJ2-7; 7 bases map to TRBD1. The CDR3 runs to 14 residues. V was clipped by 4 bases and J by 3 bases; unmatched bases: 9. The germline CDR1 and CDR2 sequences are DFQATT and SNEGSKA (reference sequence).

The V call is TRBV6-2 or TRBV6-3, the J call TRBJ2-3; TRBD1 agrees at 8 bases. With 4 bases clipped from V and 2 bases from J, the junction kept 5 bases outside the gene matches. Germline V gives CDR1 MNHEY, CDR2 SVGEGT. The CDR3 totals 15 residues. The CDR3 reads CASSSPDRDTDTQYF. The CDR3 DNA is TGTGCCAGCAGTTCGCCGGACAGGGACACAGATACGCAGTATTTT.

Many counts were recorded for this clonotype. V and J are TRBV2 and TRBJ2-1; possibly TRBD2 for D (5 bases). This CDR3 contains 12 residues. CDR1 SNHLY and CDR2 FYNNEI come from the germline V gene. Trimming cost V 9 bases and J 3 bases, with 9 bases left between them. For the CDR3, the DNA is TGTGCCAGTTCCGGAGGCTACAATGAGCAGTTCTTC. Amino acids: CASSGGYNEQFF.

This clonotype was found once. The genes are TRBV5-1 and TRBJ2-3, with TRBD2 matching over 7 bases. CDR1 is SGHRS and CDR2 is YFSETQ in the germline V gene. The CDR3 loop spans 16 amino acids. The V and J ends lost 2 bases and 5 bases, in that order; junction bases with no gene match: 11. In nucleotides, the CDR3 is TGCGCCAGCAGCTTAAGCCCCGGGAGGAAGGTAGATACGCAGTATTTT. Translation: CASSLSPGRKVDTQYF.

V is TRBV30 and J is TRBJ2-4; 7 positions agree with TRBD2. Near its end, the DNA agrees better with TRBJ2-5, so the J call may be wrong. The CDR3 loop spans 13 amino acids. Germline CDR1 reads GTSNPN; CDR2 reads SVGIG (reference sequence). The CDR3 DNA is TGTGCCTCGGCGACTAGCTCCCAAGAGACCCAGTACTTC. Protein: CASATSSQETQYF.

The chain couples TRBV2 to TRBJ1-2, with D possibly being TRBD1 (5 bases). From germline, CDR1 is SNHLY and CDR2 FYNNEI. This CDR3 region has 15 residues. The V end lost 8 bases, the J end lost 2 bases, and 18 bases lay between the germline ends. The CDR3 DNA sequence: TGTGCCAGCCATGACCGCAATGGGGCCAACTATGGCTACACCTTC. It yields the protein CASHDRNGANYGYTF.

The chain has TRBV3-1 and TRBJ1-2; D is ambiguous. Germline CDR1 reads LGHDT; CDR2 reads YNNKEL (reference sequence). The CDR3 contains 13 residues. V was clipped by 2 bases and J by 5 bases, with 9 bases between them. The CDR3 nucleotides are TGTGCCAGCAGCCAACTAGGATTTTATGGCTACACCTTC. Its protein product is CASSQLGFYGYTF.

The CDR3 coding sequence is TGTGCCAGCAGCAAGGGGCTAGGGTTTGGGATTAGGGAGCTGTTTTTT. It encodes CASSKGLGFGIRELFF. The chain couples TRBV21-1 to TRBJ2-2. TRBV21-1 is a listed pseudogene. This CDR3 contains 16 residues.

The V call is TRBV15, the J call TRBJ2-4; either TRBD1 or TRBD2 may fit D (6 bases each). The CDR3 has 19 amino acids. The germline V and J ends were trimmed by 5 bases and 0 bases, with 23 bases remaining between them. Germline loops: CDR1 LNHNV, CDR2 YYDKDF (reference sequence). The CDR3 loop is CATSRGPDGRLSAKNIQYF. The CDR3 DNA reads as TGTGCCACCAGCCGGGGGCCCGATGGAAGGTTGTCAGCCAAAAACATTCAGTACTTC. Supplemented by reference TRBV15 and TRBJ2-4, the full variable domain reads DAMVIQNPRYQVTQFGKPVTLSCSQTLNHNVMYWYQQKSSQAPKLLFHYYDKDFNNEADTPDNFQSRRPNTSFCFLDIRSPGLGDTAMYLCATSRGPDGRLSAKNIQYFGAGTRLSVL.

The rearrangement links TRBV27 to TRBJ2-7; weak D call: TRBD2 (6 bases). This CDR3 is 14 amino acids long. V lost 1 base and J lost 3, with 10 bases in between. Germline lookup yields CDR1 MNHEY and CDR2 SMNVEV (reference sequence). CDR3 region: CASSLWGGNYEQYF. CDR3 nucleotides: TGTGCCAGCAGTTTATGGGGCGGGAACTACGAGCAGTACTTC.

CDR3 DNA sequence: TGTGCTAGTGCTATAGGACTAGCGGGCGTAGATACGCAGTATTTT. Protein: CASAIGLAGVDTQYF. The J gene is TRBJ2-3, the V gene TRBV12-5, with 11 positions matching TRBD2. The CDR3 is made up of 15 amino acids. With V trimmed by 7 bases and J by 5 bases, 8 bases remained unmatched. The germline V gene encodes CDR1 LGHNT and CDR2 FRNRAP.

The table lists this clonotype with a few counts. The chain is built from TRBV5-1 and TRBJ2-1; 7 bases map to TRBD1. The CDR3 totals 15 residues. The junction had 9 bases not matched to a gene; V was cut back by 6 bases and J by 3 bases. The germline V gene encodes CDR1 SGHRS and CDR2 YFSETQ. In DNA form, the CDR3 reads TGCGCCAGCAACTCTCGCGCAGGGGGCTACAATGAGCAGTTCTTC. Translating it yields CASNSRAGGYNEQFF.

V is TRBV29-1 and J is TRBJ2-7; TRBD1 aligns across 9 bases. Trimming took 2 bases from V and 12 from J; bases not matched to a gene: 5. Germline CDR1 reads SQVTM; CDR2 reads ANQGSEA. The CDR3 runs to 11 residues. The CDR3 region has the DNA TGCAGCGTTGAAAGGAACAGGGGGCGGTACTTC. This codes for CSVERNRGRYF.

V usage is TRBV6-5 and J usage is TRBJ2-4; possibly TRBD1 for D (6 bases). The J call may be mistaken, given a closer DNA end match to TRBJ2-7. This CDR3 is 14 amino acids long. Germline V gives CDR1 MNHEY, CDR2 SVGAGI. The CDR3 DNA reads as TGTGCCAGCAGCCCGGGACACACACCTTGCGAGCAGTACTTC. It encodes CASSPGHTPCEQYF.

The chain uses TRBV6-1 and TRBJ2-4; a possible D gene is TRBD1 (5 bases). This CDR3 comprises 17 residues. The V end was cut by 3 bases, the J end by 0 bases, with 15 bases between. Germline V gene data show CDR1 as MNHNS and CDR2 as SASEGT. The CDR3 is CASSERTHTLAKNIQYF. The CDR3 coding sequence is TGTGCCAGCAGTGAGAGGACACACACCCTAGCCAAAAACATTCAGTACTTC.

V is TRBV4-3 and J is TRBJ1-4; TRBD1 is a possible D gene (5 bases). The CDR3 is 17 residues long. Trimming took 3 bases from V and 0 from J, leaving 14 bases between them. Germline values: CDR1 LGHNA, CDR2 YSLEER. The DNA of the CDR3 is TGCGCCAGCAGCCAGGGGCCCGACCGCCCAACTAATGAAAAACTGTTTTTT. Amino acids: CASSQGPDRPTNEKLFF.

The chain recombines TRBV7-2 with TRBJ1-4; TRBD1 aligns across 7 bases. Losses at the gene ends were 0 bases for V and 12 bases for J; bases not matched to a gene: 10. The germline CDR1 and CDR2 sequences are SGHTA and FQGNSA. The CDR3 has 15 residues. CDR3 bases: TGTGCCAGCAGCTTAGCGTTTTTGGAAACAGGGGAACTGTTTTTT. Amino acids: CASSLAFLETGELFF.

The J gene is TRBJ2-1, the V gene TRBV2; TRBD2 might be the D (6 bases). The CDR3 is 15 amino acids. The germline CDR1 and CDR2 sequences are SNHLY and FYNNEI. The V and J ends lost 3 bases and 4 bases respectively, with 13 bases between them. CDR3 nucleotide sequence: TGTGCCAGCAGTGATTTGGCGGGACCTTACAATGAGCAGTTCTTC. Translating it yields CASSDLAGPYNEQFF.

This sequence joins TRBV6-2 or TRBV6-3 and TRBJ2-2; 11 nucleotides agree with TRBD2. Germline V gene lookup returns CDR1 MNHEY and CDR2 SVGEGT. CDR3 size: 17 residues. Losses at the gene ends were 6 bases for V and 1 base for J; bases not matched to a gene: 7. CDR3 protein: CASRILAGEQNTGELFF. The DNA for the CDR3 is TGTGCCAGCAGAATACTAGCGGGGGAGCAGAACACCGGGGAGCTGTTTTTT.

There are a few counts of this clonotype. The J gene is TRBJ2-7, the V gene TRBV29-1; 8 bases match TRBD1. Germline trimming cut 8 bases from V and 1 base from J; bases unmatched to any gene: 7. CDR3 length equals 13 residues. Per the germline V gene, CDR1 is SQVTM and CDR2 is ANQGSEA. The CDR3 region has the DNA TGCAGCTTTAGGACAGGGCTATCCTACGAGCAGTACTTC. Protein product: CSFRTGLSYEQYF.

In this sample, this clonotype turned up once. The chain couples TRBV20-1 to TRBJ2-4; no reliable D call. The CDR3 sequence is 14 residues long. Germline CDR1 reads DFQATT; CDR2 reads SNEGSKA (reference sequence). The V end lost 2 bases, the J end lost 0 bases, and 8 bases lay between the germline ends. The CDR3 spells CSARLRLAKNIQYF. DNA for the CDR3: TGCAGTGCTAGATTGCGGTTAGCCAAAAACATTCAGTACTTC.

The V gene is TRBV7-9, the J gene TRBJ2-4, with 10 bases identical to TRBD1. Gene TRBJ2-7 matches the end of the DNA better, so the J call may be wrong. The CDR3 runs 18 residues. The germline V gene encodes CDR1 SEHNR and CDR2 FQNEAQ (reference sequence). The CDR3 is CASSRSGTGDLGSYEQYF. The CDR3 nucleotides read TGTGCCAGCAGCCGGTCCGGGACAGGGGATCTGGGTTCCTACGAGCAGTACTTC.

This chain links TRBV7-2 with TRBJ2-1; D is unresolved. CDR3 length equals 14 residues. With 4 bases removed from V and 8 bases from J, the gap between germline ends came to 15 bases. In germline, CDR1 is SGHTA, CDR2 FQGNSA. CDR3 region: CASSSPSRFHEQFF. CDR3 in DNA: TGTGCCAGCAGCTCTCCCTCCAGGTTCCATGAGCAGTTCTTC.

The chain combines TRBV29-1 with TRBJ1-2; possibly TRBD1 for D (5 bases). The germline V gene has CDR1 SQVTM and CDR2 ANQGSEA. This CDR3 is built from 13 residues. V shed 6 bases and J shed 2 bases, with 13 bases lying between them. CDR3 in amino acids: CSVGGRENYGYTF. CDR3 nucleotide sequence: TGCAGCGTCGGGGGACGGGAAAACTATGGCTACACCTTC.

This clonotype turned up a few times. The genes are TRBV6-5 and TRBJ1-2; possible D gene TRBD1, 5 bases. V lost 6 bases and J 3 bases, leaving 14 bases between the germline ends. Germline V gene sequence: CDR1 MNHEY, CDR2 SVGAGI. The CDR3 spans 14 residues. The CDR3 DNA reads as TGTGCCAGCAGCTACCGGGACGGATACTATGGCTACACCTTC. It codes for CASSYRDGYYGYTF.

The chain links TRBV2 to TRBJ2-7, with unresolved D. The V end lost 8 bases, the J end lost 2 bases, and 10 bases lay between the germline ends. Germline V CDR1 and CDR2: SNHLY, FYNNEI. The CDR3 extends over 12 amino acids. In DNA, the CDR3 is TGTGCCAGCGGAACTTGGGCCTACGAGCAGTACTTC. This sequence encodes CASGTWAYEQYF.

A note on this clonotype: One end of the junction does not line up with germline, which may come from a read error. The chain joins TRBV25-1 to TRBJ2-3; D gene ambiguous. The CDR3 runs 12 residues. The V gene's germline CDR1 is MGHDK and CDR2 SYGVNS. CDR3 nucleotide sequence: TGTGCCAGCAGTGGTATCACAGATACGCGGTATTTT. Residues: CASSGITDTRYF.

This clonotype was counted a single time. This chain connects TRBV7-2 to TRBJ2-2; D tentatively reads TRBD1 or TRBD2 (5 bases each). Germline loops: CDR1 SGHTA, CDR2 FQGNSA. Deletions cut 1 base from V and 4 bases from J, with 10 bases between. This CDR3 is built from 15 residues. The CDR3: CASSLGGGATGELFF. CDR3 DNA sequence: TGTGCCAGCAGCTTAGGTGGGGGTGCCACCGGGGAGCTGTTTTTT.

This clonotype was recorded many times. The chain employs TRBV29-1 and TRBJ2-7; the D gene is possibly TRBD2 (5 bases). Looked up from germline, CDR1 is SQVTM and CDR2 is ANQGSEA. Trimming left V 1 base short and J 0 bases short, with 10 bases between. The CDR3 length is 14 residues. CDR3 DNA sequence: TGCAGCGTTGAAGGGGCCACTAGCTCCTACGAGCAGTACTTC. Its protein product is CSVEGATSSYEQYF.